The clone carrying this T cell receptor (beta chain) came up a few times. What it binds is unknown. Generated by immunoSEQ multiplex PCR, the TCRdb table keeps only in-frame clones and is missing some. The sample consists of 35,000 to 55,000 clones, around 78% of them appearing once. This specimen comes from a study of vaccination effects on CD4 cells after COVID-19. Germline CDR1 SNHLY, CDR2 FYNNEI. V gave up 6 bases and J gave up 8 bases; unmatched junction bases: 7. The CDR3 is 13 residues long. Sequencing followed a ViraFEST assay step that expanded antigen-specific CD4+ T cells with viral peptide pools. Once cultured for 10 days, the cells underwent separation to obtain CD4+ T cells. Vaccinated recipients, who were negative for nucleocapsid antibodies, had no history of SARS-CoV-2 infection. Culturing of more than 1.5 million PBMC per well took place with 8.5 to 10 IU/ml IL-2 and 10 ug/ml peptides. Half-medium changes using IL-2 medium occurred on days 3 and 7.

Overall study findings and caveats: Infection- and vaccine-induced clones contracted markedly late after vaccination.

The source was CD4+ T cells from PBMCs cultured with SARS-CoV-2 spike peptides, collected before COVID-19 vaccination. The chain employs TRBV2 and TRBJ1-2, with TRBD1 matching 9 bases. This clonotype was obtained from a human donor who received a COVID-19 vaccine. The CDR3 loop is CASRGQGSGGYTF. CDR3 DNA: TGTGCCAGCAGGGGACAGGGATCAGGGGGCTACACCTTC.